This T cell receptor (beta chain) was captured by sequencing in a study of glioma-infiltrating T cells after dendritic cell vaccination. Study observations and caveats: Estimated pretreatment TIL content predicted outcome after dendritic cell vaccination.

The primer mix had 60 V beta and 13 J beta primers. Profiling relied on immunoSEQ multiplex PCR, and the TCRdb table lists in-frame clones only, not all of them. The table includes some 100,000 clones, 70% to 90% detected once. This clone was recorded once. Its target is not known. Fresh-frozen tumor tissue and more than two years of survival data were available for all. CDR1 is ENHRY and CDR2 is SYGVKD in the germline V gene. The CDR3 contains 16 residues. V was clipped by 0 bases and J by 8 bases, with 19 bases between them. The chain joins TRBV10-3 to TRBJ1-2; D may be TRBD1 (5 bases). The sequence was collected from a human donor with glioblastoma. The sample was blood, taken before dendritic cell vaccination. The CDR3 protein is CAISESASGTLGGYTF. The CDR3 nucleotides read TGTGCCATCAGTGAGTCGGCTTCGGGGACTCTGGGGGGCTACACCTTC.